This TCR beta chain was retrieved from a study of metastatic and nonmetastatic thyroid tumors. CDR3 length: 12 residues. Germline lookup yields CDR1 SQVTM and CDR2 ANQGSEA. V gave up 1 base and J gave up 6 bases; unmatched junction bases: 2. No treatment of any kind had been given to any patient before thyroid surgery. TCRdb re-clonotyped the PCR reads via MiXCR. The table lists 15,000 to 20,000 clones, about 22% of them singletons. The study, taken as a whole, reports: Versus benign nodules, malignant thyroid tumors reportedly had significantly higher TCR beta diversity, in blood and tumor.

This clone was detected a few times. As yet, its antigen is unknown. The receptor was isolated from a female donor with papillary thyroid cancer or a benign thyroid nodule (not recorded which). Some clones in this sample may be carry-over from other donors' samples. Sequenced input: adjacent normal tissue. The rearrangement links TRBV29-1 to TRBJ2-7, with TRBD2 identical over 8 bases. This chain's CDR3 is CSVEGTSTEQYF. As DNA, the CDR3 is TGCAGCGTTGAAGGGACTAGCACCGAGCAGTACTTC.